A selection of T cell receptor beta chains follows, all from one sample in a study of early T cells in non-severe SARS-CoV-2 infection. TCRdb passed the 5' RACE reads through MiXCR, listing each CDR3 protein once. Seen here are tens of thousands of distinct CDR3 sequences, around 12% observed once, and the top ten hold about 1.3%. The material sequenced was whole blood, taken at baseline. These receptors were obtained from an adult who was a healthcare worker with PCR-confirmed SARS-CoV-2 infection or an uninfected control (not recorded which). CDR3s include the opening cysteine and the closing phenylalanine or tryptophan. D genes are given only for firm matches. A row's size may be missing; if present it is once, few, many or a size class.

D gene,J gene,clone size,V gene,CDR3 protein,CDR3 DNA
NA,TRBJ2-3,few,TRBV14,CASSLFLGGTDTQYF,TGTGCCAGCAGCCTCTTTCTCGGAGGGACAGATACGCAGTATTTT
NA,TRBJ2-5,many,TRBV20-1,CSASRTGTETQYF,TGCAGTGCTTCGCGTACAGGGACGGAGACCCAGTACTTC
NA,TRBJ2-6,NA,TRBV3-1,CASSQDYTSGANVLTF,TGTGCCAGCAGCCAAGACTACACCTCTGGGGCCAACGTCCTGACTTTC
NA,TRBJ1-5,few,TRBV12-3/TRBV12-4,CASSLGRAGNQPQHF,TGTGCCAGCAGTTTAGGTAGGGCGGGCAATCAGCCCCAGCATTTT
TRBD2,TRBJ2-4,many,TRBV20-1,CSASLSGGANIQYF,TGCAGTGCTAGCCTATCGGGGGGGGCGAACATTCAGTACTTC
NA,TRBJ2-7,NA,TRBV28,CASSFSRDSFYEQYF,TGTGCCAGCAGTTTTTCTCGGGACTCGTTCTACGAGCAGTACTTC
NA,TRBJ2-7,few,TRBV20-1,CSARLRDLLGYEQYF,TGCAGTGCTAGGCTAAGGGACTTGTTAGGATACGAGCAGTACTTC
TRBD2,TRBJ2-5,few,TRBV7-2,CASSWSSGDQETQYF,TGTGCCAGCAGCTGGTCTAGCGGGGACCAAGAGACCCAGTACTTC
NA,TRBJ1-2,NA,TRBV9,CASSVGPMTGTLSYGYTF,TGTGCCAGCAGCGTTGGGCCAATGACAGGAACCCTTAGCTATGGCTACACCTTC
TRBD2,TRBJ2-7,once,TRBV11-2,CASSPRPLAGRHEQYF,TGTGCCAGCAGCCCTAGACCTCTAGCGGGAAGACACGAGCAGTACTTC
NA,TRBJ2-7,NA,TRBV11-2,CASSLGAGLLYEQYF,TGTGCCAGCAGCTTAGGGGCGGGACTTTTATACGAGCAGTACTTC
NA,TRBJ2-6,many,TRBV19,CASSNGGTADSGANVLTF,TGTGCCAGTAGTAACGGCGGGACAGCCGACTCTGGGGCCAACGTCCTGACTTTC
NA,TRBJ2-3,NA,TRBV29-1,CSVLKWDTQYF,TGCAGCGTTCTCAAATGGGATACGCAGTATTTT
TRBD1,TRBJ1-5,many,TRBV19,CASSNRQGEQPQHF,TGTGCCAGTAGTAACCGACAGGGAGAACAGCCCCAGCATTTT
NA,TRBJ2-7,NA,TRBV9,CASSPRQSSEQYF,TGTGCCAGCAGCCCCCGGCAGTCGAGCGAGCAGTACTTC
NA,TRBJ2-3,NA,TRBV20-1,CSAAGPWDTQYF,TGCAGTGCAGCAGGACCCTGGGATACGCAGTATTTT
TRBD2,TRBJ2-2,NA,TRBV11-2,CASSWAGTSGMNTGELFF,TGTGCCAGCAGCTGGGCCGGGACTAGCGGGATGAACACCGGGGAGCTGTTTTTT
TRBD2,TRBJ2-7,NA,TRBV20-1,CSARDLTSGDSYEQYF,TGCAGTGCTAGAGATCTAACTAGCGGGGACTCCTACGAGCAGTACTTC
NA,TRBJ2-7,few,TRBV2,CASSEGRGAYEQYF,TGTGCCAGCAGTGAAGGACGCGGGGCGTACGAGCAGTACTTC
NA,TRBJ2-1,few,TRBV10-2,CASSHGQNNEQFF,TGCGCCAGCAGCCACGGACAGAACAATGAGCAGTTCTTC